These 31 T cell receptor beta chains came from one sample sequenced in a study of T cell responses to AZD1222 COVID-19 vaccine. Clones were sequenced by immunoSEQ multiplex PCR, and TCRdb holds only the in-frame ones, with some missing. The repertoire holds some 63,000 clones, with roughly 89% as singletons. Sequenced here: peripheral blood, sampled 28 days after the second AZD1222 dose. These receptors originate from an adult who received the AZD1222 COVID-19 vaccine.

The V call is TRBV3-1 (or the pseudogene TRBV3-2), the J call TRBJ1-2; TRBD1 is a possible D gene (6 bases). CDR1 and CDR2 from the germline V gene are LGHDT and YNNKEL (reference sequence). Trimming cost V 1 base and J 6 bases, with 9 bases left between them. The CDR3 totals 13 residues. CDR3 bases: TGTGCCAGCAGCCAAGTTCCAGGGGATGGCTACACCTTC. Protein: CASSQVPGDGYTF.

The rearrangement links TRBV5-4 to TRBJ1-5; D gene unclear. CDR1 SGHNT and CDR2 YYREEE come from the germline V gene (reference sequence). Between the trimmed V and J ends, which lost 0 bases and 3 bases, there was a span of 1 base. The CDR3 is 12 amino acids. The DNA for the CDR3 is TGTGCCAGCAGCTTGGACAATCAGCCCCAGCATTTT. Its protein product is CASSLDNQPQHF.

The chain employs TRBV7-2 and TRBJ2-2; the D gene is possibly TRBD2 (6 bases). Deletions cut 3 bases from V and 5 bases from J, with 13 bases between. This CDR3 is built from 15 residues. The germline gives CDR1 SGHTA, CDR2 FQGNSA. CDR3 DNA: TGTGCCAGCAGCTTGATCGCGGGGAGTACCGGGGAGCTGTTTTTT. This encodes CASSLIAGSTGELFF.

This clone was seen a few times. V and J are TRBV19 and TRBJ1-2, with no clear D. The CDR3 totals 12 residues. Deletions cut 3 bases from V and 7 bases from J, with 9 bases between. Per the germline V gene, CDR1 is LNHDA and CDR2 is SQIVND (reference sequence). CDR3 amino acids: CASSIGTVGYTF. DNA for the CDR3: TGTGCCAGTAGTATCGGTACGGTTGGCTACACCTTC.

The chain links TRBV10-1 to TRBJ2-5; 8 bases line up with TRBD2. This CDR3 has 13 amino acids. Germline V gives CDR1 WNHNN, CDR2 SYGVQD (reference sequence). V lost 7 bases and J lost 4; bases outside the gene matches: 5. CDR3 region: CASMYREGETQYF. The DNA for the CDR3 is TGCGCCAGCATGTATCGGGAGGGAGAGACCCAGTACTTC.

This clone was recorded once. V usage is TRBV11-2 and J usage is TRBJ2-5, with TRBD2 matching over 11 bases. V lost 2 bases to trimming and J lost 1 base; unmatched junction nucleotides: 6. The CDR3 contains 17 residues. Germline V gene lookup returns CDR1 SGHAT and CDR2 FQNNGV. CDR3 region: CASSLSLAGGTQETQYF. CDR3 DNA sequence: TGTGCCAGCAGCTTATCGCTAGCGGGGGGAACCCAAGAGACCCAGTACTTC. The full variable domain, in which reference TRBV11-2 and TRBJ2-5 provide the parts outside the CDR3, is EAGVAQSPRYKIIEKRQSVAFWCNPISGHATLYWYQQILGQGPKLLIQFQNNGVVDDSQLPKDRFSAERLKGVDSTLKIQPAKLEDSAVYLCASSLSLAGGTQETQYFGPGTRLLVL.

The rearrangement links TRBV30 to TRBJ2-1; D is perhaps TRBD1 (5 bases). Germline assignment: CDR1 GTSNPN and CDR2 SVGIG (reference sequence). V was shortened by 2 bases and J by 9 bases, with 8 bases between the two germline ends. The CDR3 totals 11 residues. As DNA, the CDR3 is TGTGCCTGGAGTTCAGGGTTTGAGCAGTTCTTC. Its protein is CAWSSGFEQFF.

The rearrangement uses TRBV5-5 and TRBJ2-7; 7 bases line up with TRBD1. V shed 3 bases and J 5 bases; nucleotides not matched to a gene: 8. Per the germline V gene, CDR1 is SGHKS and CDR2 is YYEKEE (reference sequence). This CDR3 is 14 amino acids long. The CDR3 DNA sequence: TGTGCCAGCAGCTCGATTACAGGGGTCCACGAGCAGTACTTC. Translated: CASSSITGVHEQYF.

The chain joins TRBV6-1 to TRBJ2-3, with D hard to call. V was shortened by 6 bases and J by 6 bases, with 7 bases between the two germline ends. From germline, CDR1 is MNHNS and CDR2 SASEGT. This CDR3 spans 11 amino acids. CDR3 coding DNA: TGTGCCAGCAGCAGAGCTGATACGCAGTATTTT. It is translated as CASSRADTQYF.

This rearrangement joins TRBV28 to TRBJ1-4; TRBD1 is a possible D gene (5 bases). The V gene's germline CDR1 is MDHEN and CDR2 SYDVKM. The CDR3 has 19 residues. V gave up 4 bases and J gave up 5 bases, with 26 bases separating them. The CDR3 DNA follows: TGTGCCAGCAGTTCCGAACTAGGGTCGGGGGGAGGACAAAATGAAAAACTGTTTTTT. It is translated as CASSSELGSGGGQNEKLFF.

The chain recombines TRBV7-9 with TRBJ2-7; perhaps TRBD1 as D (6 bases). Trimming took 5 bases from V and 3 from J, leaving 23 bases between them. Germline V gene sequence: CDR1 SEHNR, CDR2 FQNEAQ (reference sequence). The CDR3 is 17 amino acids. CDR3 protein: CASSVQGFSPLNYEQYF. The DNA of the CDR3 is TGTGCCAGCAGCGTTCAGGGGTTCAGCCCTTTGAACTACGAGCAGTACTTC.

On this clone itself: Other DNA sequences in this specimen translate into the identical CDR3. The chain links TRBV2 to TRBJ2-3, with 8 bases identical to TRBD1. The germline V gene encodes CDR1 SNHLY and CDR2 FYNNEI. V shed 6 bases and J 3 bases; nucleotides not matched to a gene: 5. The CDR3 is 14 residues long. CDR3 nucleotide sequence: TGTGCCAGCAGGAGGACAGGGACGACAGATACGCAGTATTTT. Its translation: CASRRTGTTDTQYF.

This rearrangement joins TRBV11-3 to TRBJ2-2; perhaps TRBD2 as D (5 bases). The CDR3 loop spans 16 amino acids. CDR1 and CDR2 (germline): SGHNT, YENEEA. V dropped 2 bases and J dropped 6 bases, with 16 bases sitting between them. The CDR3, as DNA: TGTGCCAGCAGCTTACGGCGCGGGTCAACCTCCGGGGAGCTGTTTTTT. Protein product: CASSLRRGSTSGELFF.

The rearrangement uses TRBV3-1 (or the pseudogene TRBV3-2) and TRBJ1-3; no definite D call. The germline V gene has CDR1 LGHDT and CDR2 YNNKEL (reference sequence). Trimming left V 2 bases short and J 2 bases short, with 7 bases between. The CDR3 runs 14 residues. CDR3 region: CASSQQATGNTIYF. CDR3 bases: TGTGCCAGCAGCCAACAGGCCACTGGAAACACCATATATTTT.

This clone has a single count. The chain joins TRBV13 to TRBJ2-7; D may be TRBD1 (5 bases). Germline-derived CDR1 and CDR2 are PRHDT and FYEKMQ (reference sequence). The length of the CDR3 is 13 residues. V lost 1 base, J lost 4 bases, and 8 bases lay in between. CDR3 loop: CASSLVGQYEQYF. CDR3 in DNA: TGTGCCAGCAGCTTAGTTGGACAATACGAGCAGTACTTC.

V gene TRBV9 combines with J gene TRBJ2-1, with a possible D match to TRBD1 (5 bases). In germline, CDR1 is SGDLS, CDR2 YYNGEE. The CDR3 has 15 amino acids. V lost 3 bases and J lost 5, with 15 bases in between. Written as DNA, the CDR3 is TGTGCCAGCAGCGCGTTTTCCCAGGGCCACAATGAGCAGTTCTTC. The encoded protein is CASSAFSQGHNEQFF.

This chain connects TRBV5-1 to TRBJ1-1; D is uncertain. Germline V gives CDR1 SGHRS, CDR2 YFSETQ. Trimming removed 4 bases from V and 1 base from J, with 11 bases in between. The CDR3 contains 14 residues. CDR3 sequence (DNA): TGCGCCAGCAGCCCCGCTTCGGGGAACACTGAAGCTTTCTTT. It is translated as CASSPASGNTEAFF.

The chain has TRBV24-1 and TRBJ2-5; D could derive from TRBD1 or TRBD2 (5 bases each). The CDR3 loop spans 11 amino acids. Looked up from germline, CDR1 is KGHDR and CDR2 is SFDVKD. V was pared by 6 bases and J by 5 bases, with 6 bases between. For the CDR3, the DNA is TGTGCCACCAGTTGGGGGGAGACCCAGTACTTC. Translating it yields CATSWGETQYF.

The rearrangement links TRBV12-3 or TRBV12-4 to TRBJ1-2, with D hard to call. There are 13 residues in the CDR3. V lost 0 bases and J 4 bases, leaving 6 bases between the germline ends. CDR3 sequence reads: CASSLALFYGYTF. CDR3 bases: TGTGCCAGCAGTTTAGCGCTTTTCTATGGCTACACCTTC.

The chain combines TRBV5-1 with TRBJ1-6, with D possibly TRBD1 on 5 matching bases. V dropped 4 bases and J dropped 6 bases, with 17 bases sitting between them. The germline CDR1 and CDR2 sequences are SGHRS and YFSETQ. The CDR3 totals 16 residues. The CDR3 DNA reads TGCGCCAGCAGCCCCACCCCAGCAGGGATTAATTCACCCCTCCACTTT. Translated: CASSPTPAGINSPLHF.

The rearrangement joins TRBV28 to TRBJ2-3; 8 bases are a match to TRBD1. Germline-derived CDR1 and CDR2 are MDHEN and SYDVKM. The trim removed 6 bases at V and 3 bases at J, leaving 8 bases unmatched. The CDR3 loop spans 15 amino acids. Here the CDR3 reads CASRSGGAGTDTQYF. The CDR3 DNA reads as TGTGCCAGCAGATCAGGGGGCGCCGGGACAGATACGCAGTATTTT.

The V call is TRBV5-1, the J call TRBJ2-2, with 7 bases lining up with TRBD2. The CDR3 spans 16 residues. The trim removed 4 bases at V and 1 base at J, leaving 7 bases unmatched. Germline V lookup: CDR1 SGHRS, CDR2 YFSETQ. The CDR3: CASSERGSGNTGELFF. In DNA form, the CDR3 reads TGCGCCAGCAGCGAGCGGGGCTCGGGGAACACCGGGGAGCTGTTTTTT.

This clone was observed a few times. This sequence joins TRBV2 and TRBJ2-2; 10 bases map to TRBD1. In germline, CDR1 is SNHLY, CDR2 FYNNEI. V lost 5 bases to trimming and J lost 4 bases; unmatched junction nucleotides: 7. This CDR3 comprises 16 residues. Here the CDR3 DNA reads TGTGCCAGCAGTCCGCCGGGACAGGGGTCCACCGGGGAGCTGTTTTTT. Protein sequence: CASSPPGQGSTGELFF. The variable domain in full, completed from reference TRBV2 and TRBJ2-2, reads EPEVTQTPSHQVTQMGQEVILRCVPISNHLYFYWYRQILGQKVEFLVSFYNNEISEKSEIFDDQFSVERPDGSNFTLKIRSTKLEDSAMYFCASSPPGQGSTGELFFGEGSRLTVL.

The CDR3 reads CASPRDNYEQYF. CDR3 nucleotides: TGTGCCAGCCCCCGGGACAACTACGAGCAGTACTTC. The rearrangement links TRBV6-5 to TRBJ2-7; tentative D call: TRBD1 (6 bases). Per the germline V gene, CDR1 is MNHEY and CDR2 is SVGAGI. The CDR3 is made up of 12 amino acids. Trimming removed 8 bases from V and 3 bases from J, with 11 bases in between.

On this clone itself: Other nucleotide sequences in the sample specify the same CDR3. The rearrangement joins TRBV6-2 or TRBV6-3 to TRBJ1-5, with TRBD1 identical over 9 bases. Germline CDR1 MNHEY, CDR2 SVGEGT. The CDR3 is 15 amino acids. V lost 6 bases, J lost 4 bases, and 7 bases stayed unmatched. CDR3 residues: CASSLGQGWNQPQHF. In DNA form, the CDR3 reads TGTGCCAGCAGCTTAGGACAGGGGTGGAATCAGCCCCAGCATTTT.

This clone was observed a handful of times. The J gene is TRBJ2-1, the V gene TRBV21-1. TRBV21-1 is a pseudogene segment. CDR3 length: 18 residues. Written as DNA, the CDR3 is TGTGCCAGCAGCAAGAGTTGGGGTGCGGTAAGCTCCTACAATGAGCAGTTCTTC. Protein: CASSKSWGAVSSYNEQFF.

The chain recombines TRBV28 with TRBJ2-2, with TRBD1 matching 8 bases. Germline lookup yields CDR1 MDHEN and CDR2 SYDVKM. V lost 1 base and J lost 0; bases outside the gene matches: 7. The CDR3 covers 18 residues. CDR3 sequence reads: CASSLFRQGASNTGELFF. The CDR3 DNA reads TGTGCCAGCAGTTTATTTCGGCAGGGGGCGTCGAACACCGGGGAGCTGTTTTTT.

This clone was observed a single time. V is TRBV29-1 and J is TRBJ1-2, with TRBD1 as a possible D gene (5 bases). The V end lost 5 bases, the J end lost 2 bases, and 12 bases lay between the germline ends. In germline, CDR1 is SQVTM, CDR2 ANQGSEA. This CDR3 contains 13 residues. The CDR3 DNA follows: TGCAGCGTTTCTATCACAGGAAACTATGGCTACACCTTC. Amino acids: CSVSITGNYGYTF.

V usage is TRBV7-9 and J usage is TRBJ2-7; possible D gene TRBD1, 6 bases. The CDR3 runs to 15 residues. V lost 0 bases and J lost 2, with 11 bases in between. CDR1 and CDR2 from the germline V gene are SEHNR and FQNEAQ (reference sequence). The DNA for the CDR3 is TGTGCCAGCAGCTTAGCAGGGGGACAAGCCTACGAGCAGTACTTC. Translated, it gives CASSLAGGQAYEQYF.

The V and J genes are TRBV5-4 and TRBJ2-5, with 9 bases aligning to TRBD1. The V segment lost 4 bases and the J segment 4 bases; nucleotides outside the gene matches: 5. Looked up from germline, CDR1 is SGHNT and CDR2 is YYREEE (reference sequence). The CDR3 has 14 amino acids. The CDR3 here is CASSRGQGGETQYF. CDR3 nucleotides: TGTGCCAGCAGCCGGGGACAGGGAGGAGAGACCCAGTACTTC.

The rearrangement joins TRBV4-2 to TRBJ1-5; TRBD1 might be the D (5 bases). Germline CDR1 is LGHNA and CDR2 is YNFKEQ. The V end was cut by 0 bases, the J end by 6 bases, with 15 bases between. CDR3 length equals 16 residues. Written as DNA, the CDR3 is TGTGCCAGCAGCCAAGATCCTCGCAGGGTAGGTCAGCCCCAGCATTTT. It codes for CASSQDPRRVGQPQHF.